These T cell receptor beta chains were read from a single sample in a study of PD-L1 blockade in urothelial cancer. Only in-frame clones appear in the TCRdb table, and some are missing; sequencing was by immunoSEQ multiplex PCR. This sample has 35,000 or so clones, with around 34% found just once. Sample: tumor tissue, taken before atezolizumab (anti-PD-L1) treatment. All receptors derive from a man in his sixties with urothelial cancer. The CDR3 runs from the conserved cysteine through the conserved F or W.

>TRBV6-8|TRBJ1-2
CASSAGVYGYTF
>TRBV29-1|TRBJ2-5
CSGSRGQETQYF
>TRBV29-1|TRBJ2-5
CSVGQGRETQYF
>TRBV6-8|TRBJ2-4
CASSDVSPVNIQYF
>TRBV29-1|TRBJ2-1
CSVGGDGGLRNEQFF
>TRBV11-3|TRBJ1-3
CASSLEWTGVSGNTIYF
>TRBV5-1|TRBJ1-5
CASSLGSGVGNQPQHF
>TRBV28|TRBJ1-3
CASSQDISGNTIYF
>TRBV4-1|TRBJ1-4
CASSQLVGKLFF
>TRBV19|TRBJ2-1
CASSPRGGSGYNEQFF
>TRBV25-1|TRBJ1-1
CASRLHQNTEAFF
>TRBV11-3|TRBJ1-2
CASSQAEPNYGYTF
>TRBV19|TRBJ2-7
CASSNIGQGPYEQYF
>TRBV9|TRBJ2-2
CASSAYGGRTGELFF
>TRBV19|TRBJ1-2
CASTDQGRGYTF
>TRBV29-1|TRBJ1-2
CSVLLVGSGGYTF
>TRBV14|TRBJ1-6
CASSQVTDHNSPLHF
>TRBV9|TRBJ2-6
CASSVSGMSGANVLTF
>TRBV29-1|TRBJ1-5
CSVALGGNQPQHF
>TRBV6-8|TRBJ1-1
CASSVGGVFTEAFF
>TRBV6-8|TRBJ1-1
CASRPGQGNTEAFF
>TRBV2|TRBJ1-5
CASSQTPVGGNSNQPQHF
>TRBV28|TRBJ1-2
CASSLQTNYGYTF
>TRBV28|TRBJ1-5
CATQDRVVNQPQHF
>TRBV9|TRBJ1-3
CASRVGEGSGNTIYF
>TRBV30|TRBJ2-3
CAWSETRIVQYF
>TRBV6-8|TRBJ1-2
CASNLASTPYGYTF
>TRBV28|TRBJ1-3
CASSYWANSGNTIYF
>TRBV6-8|TRBJ2-2
CASSYNWGLAGKRDTGELFF
>TRBV28|TRBJ2-7
CASRPPEGAGYEQYF
>TRBV11-3|TRBJ2-6
CASSRDPAGGANVLTF
>TRBV6-8|TRBJ2-4
CASISQGENIQYF
>TRBV19|TRBJ1-2
CASSIALPQFGGYTF
>TRBV25-1|TRBJ2-1
CASSKGTSRTNEQFF
>TRBV5-1|TRBJ2-3
CASSVRTGGSTDTQYF
>TRBV6-1|TRBJ1-5
CASSEAIRVGNQPQHF
>TRBV19|TRBJ1-2
CASSPSGQKNYGYTF
>TRBV6-8|TRBJ2-2
CASSYGGLARAGELFF
>TRBV6-9|TRBJ2-3
CASGLAGGTDTQYF
>TRBV11-3|TRBJ1-3
CASSPTGGTGNTIYF
>TRBV19|TRBJ1-1
CASSMRAEGTEAFF
>TRBV19|TRBJ1-5
CASSMDRIGQPQHF
>TRBV27|TRBJ2-7
CASSLNGLAGGFYEQYF
>TRBV19|TRBJ1-5
CASSMEYQPQHF
>TRBV15|TRBJ1-1
CATSSGRQGTLAFF